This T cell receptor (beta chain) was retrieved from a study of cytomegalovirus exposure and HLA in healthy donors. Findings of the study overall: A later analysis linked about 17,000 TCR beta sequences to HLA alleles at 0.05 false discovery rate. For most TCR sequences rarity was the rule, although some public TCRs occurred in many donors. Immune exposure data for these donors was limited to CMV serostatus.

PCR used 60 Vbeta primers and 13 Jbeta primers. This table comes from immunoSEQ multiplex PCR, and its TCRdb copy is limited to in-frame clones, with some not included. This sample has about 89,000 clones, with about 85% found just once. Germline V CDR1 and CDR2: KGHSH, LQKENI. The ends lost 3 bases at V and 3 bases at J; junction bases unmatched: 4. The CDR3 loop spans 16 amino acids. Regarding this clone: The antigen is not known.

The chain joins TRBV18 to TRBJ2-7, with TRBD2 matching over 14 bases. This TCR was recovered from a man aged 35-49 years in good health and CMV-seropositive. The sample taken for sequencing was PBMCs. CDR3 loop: CASSPGLAGEVYEQYF. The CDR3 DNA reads TGTGCCAGCTCACCGGGACTAGCGGGAGAGGTCTACGAGCAGTACTTC.